This T cell receptor (beta chain) was sequenced for a study of blood T cell repertoires in COVID-19 (TCRdb year 2020). Looking at the study overall: Samples from collaborators originated in the United States, Italy and Spain and spanned both the acute and convalescent phases of COVID-19. Nearly every sample came with metadata listing a de-identified subject ID, COVID-19 status, age in years and sex. Subjects who had been exposed to COVID-19, were actively infected with it, or had recovered from it provided the deeply sampled blood TCRbeta repertoires that made up the dataset. The material from the prospective study consisted of cDNA or gDNA derived from T cells, B-cell-depleted T cells, or PBMCs. A freely available public database, intended as a resource for researchers studying the immune response to SARS-CoV-2, is where the repertoires were released. The samples were drawn from the first 160 participants of the ongoing ImmuneRACE study and from 1,254 subjects provided by 6 global collaborators. Where HLA class I and class II types were available, the types were taken from metadata supplied by the sample provider, not from assay-based typing.

Paper-wide results and their limitations: Clinical and demographic metadata were provided uncurated, with the amount varying by source and participant.

In the case of this clone: Its target antigen remains unknown. One base away there is no much larger clone; base qualities are not given.

Whole blood was collected in K2EDTA tubes by collaborating institutions according to the institutions' own protocols. For TCRbeta analysis, collaborators shipped samples as frozen whole blood, isolated PBMCs, or DNA extracted from either of those sample types. TCRbeta CDR3 regions were amplified from genomic DNA using the immunoSEQ Assay, a bias-controlled multiplex PCR. On the study's bioinformatics: Nucleated cell counts per sample were estimated from amplification of reference gene primers within the assay. Sequence reads were collapsed and filtered to measure the absolute abundance of every unique TCRbeta CDR3 rearrangement. For each sample, productive Simpson clonality was calculated as the square root of Simpson's diversity index across productive rearrangements. TCRdb took over this immuneACCESS table, retaining in-frame rearrangements with V and J assigned. Such tables are incomplete; in checked studies, under half of the missing clones stem from an unresolved V gene, and the remainder is unexplained. The DNA was the basis for D and trimming; V, J and clone size are from that table. The sample table shows about 190,000 clones, and roughly 78% are seen once. 2.5% to 3% of the sample goes to the ten largest clones.

The junction shows trimming of 4 bases on V and 3 bases on J, plus 16 bases between the germline ends. The CDR3 sequence holds 15 residues, the cysteine and phenylalanine included. Solely the CDR3 DNA is kept, with 45 bases framed from the first base. CDR1 and CDR2 (SGHTS, YDEGEE) derive from the germline V gene. The clonotype was recovered from a woman of 80 years or more with active or convalescent COVID-19. The sequencing input was peripheral blood. The V and J segments used are TRBV5-8 and TRBJ1-1; the D segment could be TRBD1, given 5 matching bases. The CDR3 sequence is CASSPFRAGHTEAFF. The nucleotide sequence reads TGTGCCAGCAGCCCGTTTCGCGCAGGGCACACTGAAGCTTTCTTT.